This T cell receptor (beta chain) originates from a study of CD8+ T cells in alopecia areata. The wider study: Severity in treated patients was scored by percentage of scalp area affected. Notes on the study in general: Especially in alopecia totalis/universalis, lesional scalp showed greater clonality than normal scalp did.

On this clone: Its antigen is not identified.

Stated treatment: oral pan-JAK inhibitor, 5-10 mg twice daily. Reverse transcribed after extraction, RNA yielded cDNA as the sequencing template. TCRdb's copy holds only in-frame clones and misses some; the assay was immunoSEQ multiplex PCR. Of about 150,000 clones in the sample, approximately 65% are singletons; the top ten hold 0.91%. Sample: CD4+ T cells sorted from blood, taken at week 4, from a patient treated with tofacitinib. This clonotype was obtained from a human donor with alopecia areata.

CDR3 residues: CASSKGGTGRETQYF. For the CDR3, the DNA is TGTGCCAGCAGCAAAGGGGGGACAGGGAGAGAGACCCAGTACTTC. The chain carries TRBV11-2 and TRBJ2-5, with TRBD1 matching 9 bases. V dropped 5 bases and J dropped 4; count of bases not matched to a gene: 8. There are 15 residues in the CDR3. The germline CDR1 and CDR2 sequences are SGHAT and FQNNGV.